This is a list of T cell receptor beta chains from one sample in a study of spatial heterogeneity in lung cancer. Via MiXCR, TCRdb re-called the 5' RACE reads, giving one row per CDR3 protein. The repertoire holds tens of thousands of distinct CDR3 sequences, roughly 13% seen once, with approximately 4.2% in the top ten. This material consisted of PBMCs, taken at surgery. The receptors were sampled from a male donor with early-stage non-small cell lung cancer. Each CDR3 is given with its conserved first and last residue. The D gene is left open where the match is weak. Not all rows give a size; the values are once, few, many and, for expanded clones, a class.

-	TRBJ1-1	TRBV30	-	TGTGCCTGCGCTGTGCGGTCGGCAACTGAAGCTTTCTTT	CACAVRSATEAFF
few	TRBJ2-7	TRBV5-6	-	TGTGCCAGCAGCTTGGCCGGAGGTTGGGAGCAGTACTTC	CASSLAGGWEQYF
-	TRBJ1-5	TRBV3-1	-	TGTGCCAGCAGCCGACAGGACAATCAGCCCCAGCATTTT	CASSRQDNQPQHF
few	TRBJ2-7	TRBV18	TRBD1	TGTGCCAGCTCACCTATAGACAGGGGGTTTTACGAGCAGTACTTC	CASSPIDRGFYEQYF
many	TRBJ1-4	TRBV19	-	TGTGCCAGTACAGGGACTAATGAAAAACTGTTTTTT	CASTGTNEKLFF
few	TRBJ2-3	TRBV12-3/TRBV12-4	-	TGTGCCAGCAGTTTAGACTACGTCGCAGATACGCAGTATTTT	CASSLDYVADTQYF
many	TRBJ1-1	TRBV7-2	TRBD1	TGTGCCAGCAGCTTACAGGGGGGAGGGGAAGCTTTCTTT	CASSLQGGGEAFF
few	TRBJ1-1	TRBV29-1	-	TGCAGCGTTGCTCCCACAGACAGCATGAACACTGAAGCTTTCTTT	CSVAPTDSMNTEAFF
-	TRBJ2-2	TRBV11-3	TRBD2	TGTGCCAGCAGCTTAGCAACTAGCGGGAGGAACACCGGGGAGCTGTTTTTT	CASSLATSGRNTGELFF
-	TRBJ2-1	TRBV25-1	TRBD1	TGTGCCAGCAAGGACAGGGCCTGGGGTGAGCAGTTCTTC	CASKDRAWGEQFF
few	TRBJ1-2	TRBV10-3	-	TGTGCCATCAGTGAGGGCGGGGCAGCAACTAACTATGGCTACACCTTC	CAISEGGAATNYGYTF
few	TRBJ2-7	TRBV10-1	-	TGCGCCAGCAGTGAGTCGAGCCCTTCTAGCTCCTACGAGCAGTACTTC	CASSESSPSSSYEQYF
-	TRBJ2-1	TRBV12-3/TRBV12-4	-	TGTGCCAGCAGTTCCCCAGGGTCCGCTAACAATGAGCAGTTCTTC	CASSSPGSANNEQFF
-	TRBJ2-7	TRBV20-1	TRBD1	TGCAGTGCTGTACACCCGGGACAGGGGGCCGGGGGCTCCTACGAGCAGTACTTC	CSAVHPGQGAGGSYEQYF
-	TRBJ1-1	TRBV6-2/TRBV6-3	-	TGTGCCAGCAGTCCCGGACGGGTGAACACTGAAGCTTTCTTT	CASSPGRVNTEAFF
-	TRBJ1-6	TRBV3-1	-	TGTGCCAGCAGCCAAGACTACATGGGTAGTTCACCCCTCCACTTT	CASSQDYMGSSPLHF
-	TRBJ1-4	TRBV7-9	-	TGTGCCAGCAGCTCCCGGGCCTTCCTTCCTAATGAAAAACTGTTTTTT	CASSSRAFLPNEKLFF
few	TRBJ1-1	TRBV5-5	-	TGTGCCAGCAGAGCTTCGACAGGAAACACTGAAGCTTTCTTT	CASRASTGNTEAFF
many	TRBJ1-4	TRBV29-1	-	TGCAGCGTAGCCGGGACGGAGGATGAAAAACTGTTTTTT	CSVAGTEDEKLFF
few	TRBJ1-1	TRBV3-1	-	TGTGCCAGCAGCCTTCGGAGTACTGAAGCTTTCTTT	CASSLRSTEAFF